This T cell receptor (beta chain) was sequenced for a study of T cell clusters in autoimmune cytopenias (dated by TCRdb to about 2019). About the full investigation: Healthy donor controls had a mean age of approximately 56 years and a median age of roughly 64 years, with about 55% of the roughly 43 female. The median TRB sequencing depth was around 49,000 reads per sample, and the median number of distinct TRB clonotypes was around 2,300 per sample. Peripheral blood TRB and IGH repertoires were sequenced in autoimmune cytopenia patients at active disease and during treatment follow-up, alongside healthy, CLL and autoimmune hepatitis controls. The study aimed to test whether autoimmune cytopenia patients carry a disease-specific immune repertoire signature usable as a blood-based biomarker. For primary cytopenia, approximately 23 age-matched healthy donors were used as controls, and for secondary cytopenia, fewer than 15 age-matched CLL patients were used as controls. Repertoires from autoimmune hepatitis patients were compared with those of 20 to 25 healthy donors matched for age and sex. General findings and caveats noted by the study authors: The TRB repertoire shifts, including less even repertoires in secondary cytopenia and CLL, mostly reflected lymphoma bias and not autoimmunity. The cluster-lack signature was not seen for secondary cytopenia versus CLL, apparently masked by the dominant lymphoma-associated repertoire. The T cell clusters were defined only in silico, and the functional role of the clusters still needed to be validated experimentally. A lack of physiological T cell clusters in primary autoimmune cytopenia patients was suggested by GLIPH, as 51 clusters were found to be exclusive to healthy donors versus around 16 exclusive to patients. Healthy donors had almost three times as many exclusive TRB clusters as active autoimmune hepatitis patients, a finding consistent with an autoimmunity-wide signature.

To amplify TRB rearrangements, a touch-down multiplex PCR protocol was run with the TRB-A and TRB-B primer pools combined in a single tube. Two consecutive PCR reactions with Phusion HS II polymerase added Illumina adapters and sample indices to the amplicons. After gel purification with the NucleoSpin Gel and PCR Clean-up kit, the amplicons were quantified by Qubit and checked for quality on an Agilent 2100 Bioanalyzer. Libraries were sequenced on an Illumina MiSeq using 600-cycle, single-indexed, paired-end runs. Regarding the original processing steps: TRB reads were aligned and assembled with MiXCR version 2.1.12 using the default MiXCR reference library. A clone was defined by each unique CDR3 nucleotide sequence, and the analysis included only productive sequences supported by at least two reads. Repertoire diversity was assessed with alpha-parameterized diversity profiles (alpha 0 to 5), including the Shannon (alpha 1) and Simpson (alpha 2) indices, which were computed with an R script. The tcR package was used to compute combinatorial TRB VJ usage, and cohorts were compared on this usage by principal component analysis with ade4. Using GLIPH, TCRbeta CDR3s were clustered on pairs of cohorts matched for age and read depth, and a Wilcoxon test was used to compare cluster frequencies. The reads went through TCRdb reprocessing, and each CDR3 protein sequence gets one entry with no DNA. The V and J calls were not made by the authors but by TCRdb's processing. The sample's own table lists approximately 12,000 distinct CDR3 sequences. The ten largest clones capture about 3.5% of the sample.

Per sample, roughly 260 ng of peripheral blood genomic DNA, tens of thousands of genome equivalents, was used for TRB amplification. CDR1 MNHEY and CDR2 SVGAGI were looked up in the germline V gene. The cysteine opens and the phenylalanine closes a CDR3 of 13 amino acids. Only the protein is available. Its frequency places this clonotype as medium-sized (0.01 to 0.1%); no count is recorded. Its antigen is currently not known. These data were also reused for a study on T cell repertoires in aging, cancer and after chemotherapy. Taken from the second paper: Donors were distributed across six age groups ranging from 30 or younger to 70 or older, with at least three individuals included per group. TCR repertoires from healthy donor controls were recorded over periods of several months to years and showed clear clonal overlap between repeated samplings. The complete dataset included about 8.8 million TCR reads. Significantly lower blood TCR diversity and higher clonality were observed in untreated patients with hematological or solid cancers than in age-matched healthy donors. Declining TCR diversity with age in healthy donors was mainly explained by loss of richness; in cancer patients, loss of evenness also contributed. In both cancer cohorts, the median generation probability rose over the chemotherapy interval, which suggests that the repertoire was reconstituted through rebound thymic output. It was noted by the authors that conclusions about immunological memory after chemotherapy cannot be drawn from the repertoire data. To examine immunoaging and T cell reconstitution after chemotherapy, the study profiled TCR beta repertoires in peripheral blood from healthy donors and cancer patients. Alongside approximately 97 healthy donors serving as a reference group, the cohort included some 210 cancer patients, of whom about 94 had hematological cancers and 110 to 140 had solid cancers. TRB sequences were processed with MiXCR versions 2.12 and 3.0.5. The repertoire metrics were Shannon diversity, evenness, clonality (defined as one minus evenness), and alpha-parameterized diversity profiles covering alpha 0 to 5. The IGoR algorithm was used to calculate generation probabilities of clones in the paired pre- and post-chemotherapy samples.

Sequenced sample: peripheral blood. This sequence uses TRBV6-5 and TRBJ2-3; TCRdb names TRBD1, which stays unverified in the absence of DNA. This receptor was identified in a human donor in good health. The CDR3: CASSGGWADTQYF.